These T cell receptor beta chains were read from a single sample in a study of blood T cells in healthy people across ages. TCRdb reprocessed the 5' RACE reads with MiXCR, giving one entry per CDR3 protein. The top ten hold 20% to 25% of the sample, which has about 970,000 distinct CDR3 sequences, roughly half seen once. Input material: blood. The receptors originated from a woman aged 60-75 years in good health. Both conserved end residues are trimmed from each CDR3. Fields, in order: V gene, clone size, D gene, J gene, CDR3 protein. A D gene is named only where the DNA matches it firmly. Part of the rows lack a size; the others show once, few, many or a class for expanded clones.

TRBV19	few	-	TRBJ2-7	ASSIGPKLSYEQY
TRBV7-8	-	-	TRBJ1-4	ASSLAGVNGKLF
TRBV28	-	-	TRBJ1-1	ASRSGPGGRRAF
TRBV4-1	-	TRBD2	TRBJ2-7	ASSPIHHAGVEGEQY
TRBV3-1	few	-	TRBJ2-4	ASSQYRDDKNIQY
TRBV15	few	-	TRBJ2-7	ATSTGLLITDEQY
TRBV9	-	TRBD2	TRBJ2-7	ASSPGGFYEQY
TRBV27	-	-	TRBJ2-7	ASSLGGWSSYEQY
TRBV7-9	-	-	-	ASSSGAGDDEQY
TRBV4-1	-	TRBD2	TRBJ2-5	ASSQDAGVGRETQY
TRBV27	few	-	TRBJ2-5	ASSLMDQETQY
TRBV20-1	-	-	TRBJ2-7	SAPDLGESHYEQY
TRBV20-1	few	TRBD1	TRBJ2-3	SARQGATDTQY
TRBV18	-	-	TRBJ1-2	ASSPGLDGWSYT
TRBV4-1	few	-	TRBJ1-2	ASSSAGVSYGYT
TRBV15	few	TRBD1	TRBJ2-4	ATSIPRGQGLTEAKNIQY
TRBV20-1	-	TRBD2	TRBJ2-7	SALGLVSHEQY
TRBV29-1	-	-	TRBJ2-5	SVAGRETQY
TRBV7-2	-	-	TRBJ2-4	ASSFQGTNAKNIQY
TRBV27	few	TRBD1	TRBJ2-7	ASSAYPGTGKYEQY
TRBV5-5	-	TRBD2	TRBJ2-3	ASSLRWGLAGIDTQY
TRBV7-2	-	-	-	ASSPWGGYEQY
TRBV4-2	-	-	TRBJ2-7	ASSQASGHSYEQY
TRBV20-1	-	-	TRBJ1-4	SAPGTNEKLF
TRBV4-1	many	TRBD2	TRBJ2-5	ASSQDSGGLAGDRLETQY
TRBV12-3/TRBV12-4	few	-	TRBJ2-5	ASSLGLRTMETQY
TRBV29-1	many	TRBD1	TRBJ2-7	SVEARDRGYEQY
TRBV4-1	once	-	TRBJ2-2	AGSRQGSGAGSNTGELF
TRBV28	once	TRBD1	-	ASSFPPTGTCEQY
TRBV4-1	-	-	TRBJ1-1	ASSQLGVNRGGWTEAF
TRBV11-2	-	-	-	ASSLVPGPETQY
TRBV5-1	many	TRBD2	TRBJ2-3	ASSQTSGISTDTQY